These 10 T cell receptor beta chains were all obtained from the same sample, sequenced in a study of shared clonotypes between healthy human individuals. CD45RO-negative, CCR7-selected cells formed the naive CD8 fraction, which excluded terminally differentiated effector memory CD45RA+ cells. TCRdb keeps only in-frame clones here, not all; method: immunoSEQ multiplex PCR. The sample yields nearly 600,000 clones, 95% seen once. The sample was naive CD8+ T cells sorted from blood. The source of these receptors is a woman under 40 in good health.

The genes are TRBV7-9 and TRBJ2-1, with 8 bases fitting TRBD2. The J segment lost 2 bases and the V segment lost 3 bases, leaving 3 bases of the junction unmatched. The CDR3 totals 15 residues. The germline V gene has CDR1 SEHNR and CDR2 FQNEAQ (reference sequence). The CDR3 loop is CASSFPGGAYNEQFF. The CDR3 DNA follows: TGTGCCAGCAGCTTCCCGGGAGGGGCCTACAATGAGCAGTTCTTC. Filled out from reference TRBV7-9 and TRBJ2-1, the complete variable domain reads DTGVSQNPRHKITKRGQNVTFRCDPISEHNRLYWYRQTLGQGPEFLTYFQNEAQLEKSRLLSDRFSAERPKGSFSTLEIQRTEQGDSAMYLCASSFPGGAYNEQFFGPGTRLTVL.

The chain carries TRBV29-1 and TRBJ1-1, with D perhaps matching TRBD1 (6 bases). V shed 4 bases and J shed 3 bases, with 12 bases lying between them. The CDR3 spans 13 residues. CDR1 and CDR2 from the germline V gene are SQVTM and ANQGSEA. The CDR3 DNA reads TGCAGCGTTGTGAGCAGGGGAGACACTGAAGCTTTCTTT. Translation: CSVVSRGDTEAFF.

This chain joins TRBV14 and TRBJ1-1; no clear D gene. Germline values: CDR1 SGHDN, CDR2 FVKESK. The CDR3 is 16 amino acids. With 0 bases removed from V and 0 bases from J, the gap between germline ends came to 11 bases. The CDR3 spells CASSQDAGDMNTEAFF. For the CDR3, the DNA is TGTGCCAGCAGCCAAGATGCCGGAGATATGAACACTGAAGCTTTCTTT.

CDR3 in DNA: TGTGCCAGCAGCTCAGCCGACCTTACTAGCGGGAGGGCCGGGACCGGGGAGCTGTTTTTT. This encodes CASSSADLTSGRAGTGELFF. V usage is TRBV7-2 and J usage is TRBJ2-2; 13 nucleotides match TRBD2. The CDR3 sequence is 20 residues long. V shed 4 bases and J 5 bases; nucleotides not matched to a gene: 16. The germline V gene has CDR1 SGHTA and CDR2 FQGNSA.

The genes are TRBV7-9 and TRBJ1-3, with D maybe TRBD1 (5 bases). The length of the CDR3 is 17 residues. From germline, CDR1 is SEHNR and CDR2 FQNEAQ (reference sequence). Trimming left V 4 bases short and J 0 bases short, with 16 bases between. The DNA for the CDR3 is TGTGCCAGCAGCTATCCGGGACGGCCCCCCTCTGGAAACACCATATATTTT. This translates into CASSYPGRPPSGNTIYF.

The chain recombines TRBV5-6 with TRBJ2-1; D is tentatively TRBD1 or TRBD2 (5 bases each). CDR1 and CDR2 from the germline V gene are SGHDT and YYEEEE. This CDR3 spans 13 amino acids. The V gene lost 0 bases and the J gene lost 10 bases, with 11 bases spanning the gap. This CDR3 is CASSLARGHEQFF. The CDR3 coding sequence is TGTGCCAGCAGCTTGGCGAGGGGCCACGAGCAGTTCTTC.

The chain has TRBV28 and TRBJ2-5, with D perhaps matching TRBD2 (6 bases). From germline, CDR1 is MDHEN and CDR2 SYDVKM. The CDR3 covers 12 residues. V shed 5 bases and J shed 5 bases, with 9 bases lying between them. The CDR3 region has the DNA TGTGCCAGCAGTCTAGCGACGGAGACCCAGTACTTC. Amino acids: CASSLATETQYF.

This clone was seen a single time. This rearrangement joins TRBV7-2 to TRBJ2-7, with D possibly being TRBD1 or TRBD2 (5 bases each). Germline assignment: CDR1 SGHTA and CDR2 FQGNSA. The V gene lost 5 bases and the J gene lost 3 bases, with 14 bases spanning the gap. The CDR3 totals 14 residues. The CDR3 spells CASSPWQGVYEQYF. The CDR3 nucleotides are TGTGCCAGCAGCCCCTGGCAGGGAGTCTACGAGCAGTACTTC.

The V call is TRBV4-1, the J call TRBJ2-7, with 10 positions matching TRBD2. Losses at the gene ends were 3 bases for V and 6 bases for J; bases not matched to a gene: 14. The CDR3 covers 17 residues. CDR1 and CDR2 from the germline V gene are MGHRA and YSYEKL. The CDR3, as DNA: TGCGCCAGCAGCCAGTTAGCGGGAGGTCCCCCCTCGGCCGAGCAGTACTTC. Translation gives CASSQLAGGPPSAEQYF.

The genes are TRBV9 and TRBJ2-2; no reliable D call. Germline loops: CDR1 SGDLS, CDR2 YYNGEE. V gave up 4 bases and J gave up 4 bases, with 5 bases separating them. This CDR3 region has 12 residues. CDR3: CASSPPTGELFF. The CDR3, as DNA: TGTGCCAGCAGCCCCCCCACCGGGGAGCTGTTTTTT.